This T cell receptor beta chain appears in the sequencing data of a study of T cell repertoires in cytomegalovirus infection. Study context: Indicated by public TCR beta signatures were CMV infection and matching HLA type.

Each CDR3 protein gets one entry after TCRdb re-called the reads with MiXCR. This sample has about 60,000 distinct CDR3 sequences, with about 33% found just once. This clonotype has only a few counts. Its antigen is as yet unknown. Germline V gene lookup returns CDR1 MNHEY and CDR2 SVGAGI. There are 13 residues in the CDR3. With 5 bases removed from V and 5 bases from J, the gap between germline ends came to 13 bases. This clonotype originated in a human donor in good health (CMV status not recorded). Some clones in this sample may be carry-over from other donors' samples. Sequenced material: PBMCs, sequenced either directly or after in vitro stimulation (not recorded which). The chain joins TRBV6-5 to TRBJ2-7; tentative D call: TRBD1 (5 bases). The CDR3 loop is CASSKGATHEQYF. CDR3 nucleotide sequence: TGTGCCAGCAGTAAAGGGGCAACCCACGAGCAGTACTTC.